The 30 T cell receptor beta chains in this list originate from one sample, sequenced in a study of regulatory T cells in long-lasting Graves disease. The time point was: newly diagnosed GD, antithyroid drugs for less than 3 months. PBMC RNA served as the TCR library source. CDR3-region Arm-PCR and iRepertoire HTBI primers produced the TCR beta libraries. Via MiXCR, TCRdb re-called the multiplex PCR reads, giving one row per CDR3 protein. The repertoire includes more than 300,000 distinct CDR3 sequences, around 16% of them detected once, and 20% to 25% sits in the top ten. These data also featured in a second study, about T cells in Graves' hyperthyroidism and ophthalmopathy.

Sequences were derived from peripheral blood mononuclear cells (PBMCs), sampled at new diagnosis, from a patient treated with antithyroid drugs. These receptors all come from a woman younger than 35 with Graves disease.

This clonotype was observed a handful of times. This sequence joins TRBV18 and TRBJ1-5, with 12 bases identical to TRBD1. J gave up 6 bases and V 4 bases, and 4 bases lay outside the gene matches. CDR1 is KGHSH and CDR2 is LQKENI in the germline V gene. The CDR3 has 15 amino acids. In DNA form, the CDR3 reads TGTGCCAGCTCACGGGGGACAGGGGGCATTCAGCCCCAGCATTTT. It encodes CASSRGTGGIQPQHF.

The rearrangement uses TRBV19 and TRBJ2-1; D gene uncertain. The germline V and J ends were trimmed by 1 base and 2 bases, with 9 bases remaining between them. CDR3 length: 15 amino acids. Germline CDR1 reads LNHDA; CDR2 reads SQIVND (reference sequence). The CDR3 protein is CASSIGARPYNEQFF. The DNA of the CDR3 is TGTGCCAGTAGTATAGGGGCCCGACCCTACAATGAGCAGTTCTTC.

The J gene is TRBJ1-2, the V gene TRBV5-6; D unresolved. V was clipped by 1 base and J by 7 bases, with 5 bases between them. Germline V gives CDR1 SGHDT, CDR2 YYEEEE. The CDR3 is 11 amino acids. For the CDR3, the DNA is TGTGCCAGCAGCTTGAGTCTTGGCTACACCTTC. Translating it yields CASSLSLGYTF. The entire variable domain, with the rest obtained from reference TRBV5-6 and TRBJ1-2, is as follows: DAGVTQSPTHLIKTRGQQVTLRCSPKSGHDTVSWYQQALGQGPQFIFQYYEEEERQRGNFPDRFSGHQFPNYSSELNVNALLLGDSALYLCASSLSLGYTFGSGTRLTVV.

The sample holds many counts of this clonotype. J is TRBJ2-1 and V is TRBV2, with 7 bases matching TRBD2. CDR3 length: 16 amino acids. J lost 0 bases, V lost 8 bases, and 10 bases had no gene match. From germline, CDR1 is SNHLY and CDR2 FYNNEI. CDR3 DNA sequence: TGTGCCAGCGGCTTCTGGGGCGGGAGCTCCTACAATGAGCAGTTCTTC. The encoded protein is CASGFWGGSSYNEQFF.

In this sample, this clonotype turned up many times. The chain has TRBV27 and TRBJ2-5; D ambiguous. V gave up 4 bases and J gave up 4 bases, with 13 bases separating them. Germline V gene lookup returns CDR1 MNHEY and CDR2 SMNVEV (reference sequence). The CDR3 is 14 residues long. CDR3 amino acids: CASSSDQSRETQYF. In nucleotides, the CDR3 is TGTGCCAGCAGTTCCGATCAGAGTAGAGAGACCCAGTACTTC.

Many counts were recorded for this clonotype. The CDR3 region is CSARGLAGVSIEQYF. As DNA, the CDR3 is TGCAGTGCGCGCGGACTAGCGGGAGTATCCATCGAGCAGTACTTC. J is TRBJ2-7 and V is TRBV20-1, with 13 bases lining up with TRBD2. The ends lost 6 bases at V and 6 bases at J; junction bases unmatched: 11. This CDR3 has 15 amino acids. The germline gives CDR1 DFQATT, CDR2 SNEGSKA (reference sequence).

The V call is TRBV28, the J call TRBJ1-6; a weak D match, TRBD1 (5 bases). CDR3 length: 14 amino acids. Germline CDR1 MDHEN, CDR2 SYDVKM. V lost 11 bases, J lost 3 bases, and 14 bases lay in between. In nucleotides, the CDR3 is TGTGCCGGCAAAGCGGGACTCTATAATTCACCCCTCCACTTT. This encodes CAGKAGLYNSPLHF.

This clonotype was recorded many times. The rearrangement uses TRBV28 and TRBJ1-1, with D perhaps matching TRBD1 (5 bases). Trimming took off 11 bases at V and 4 bases at J, with 20 bases between the two ends. This CDR3 has 14 residues. The germline V gene encodes CDR1 MDHEN and CDR2 SYDVKM. The CDR3 sequence: CASGPPRVSTEAFF. The CDR3 DNA is TGTGCCTCAGGGCCCCCCAGGGTAAGCACTGAAGCTTTCTTT.

This clonotype turned up a few times. The V gene is TRBV14, the J gene TRBJ1-2, with 8 bases that match TRBD1. Germline V lookup: CDR1 SGHDN, CDR2 FVKESK. There are 15 residues in the CDR3. The V segment lost 1 base and the J segment 4 bases; nucleotides outside the gene matches: 5. The CDR3 DNA sequence: TGTGCCAGCAGCCAAGTATCAGGGACAGGCTATGGCTACACCTTC. Translation gives CASSQVSGTGYGYTF. Complete variable domain (other parts from reference TRBV14 and TRBJ1-2): EAGVTQFPSHSVIEKGQTVTLRCDPISGHDNLYWYRRVMGKEIKFLLHFVKESKQDESGMPNNRFLAERTGGTYSTLKVQPAELEDSGVYFCASSQVSGTGYGYTFGSGTRLTVV.

There are many counts of this clonotype. The J gene is TRBJ2-3, the V gene TRBV5-1; 9 bases align to TRBD2. This CDR3 has 15 amino acids. CDR1 and CDR2 (germline): SGHRS, YFSETQ. With 4 bases clipped from V and 4 bases from J, the junction kept 7 bases outside the gene matches. This chain's CDR3 is CASSTSSGNADTQYF. Here the CDR3 DNA reads TGCGCCAGCAGCACGTCTAGCGGGAATGCAGATACGCAGTATTTT.

This clonotype was counted between two and nine times. This chain uses TRBV5-8 with TRBJ2-1, with 15 bases fitting TRBD2. The length of the CDR3 is 19 residues. CDR1 and CDR2 (germline): SGHTS, YDEGEE. J gave up 0 bases and V 4 bases, and 8 bases lay outside the gene matches. The CDR3 sequence: CASSTGTSGGRSSYNEQFF. The CDR3 region has the DNA TGTGCCAGCAGCACTGGGACTAGCGGGGGGCGAAGCTCCTACAATGAGCAGTTCTTC.

This clonotype has a count of ten or more. CDR3 amino acids: CAWSGSISQETQYF. DNA of the CDR3: TGTGCCTGGAGTGGGAGTATTAGTCAAGAGACCCAGTACTTC. The chain couples TRBV30 to TRBJ2-5; no firm D call. Deletions cut 1 base from V and 2 bases from J, with 11 bases between. CDR3 length: 14 amino acids. From germline, CDR1 is GTSNPN and CDR2 SVGIG (reference sequence).

V usage is TRBV11-2 and J usage is TRBJ2-5; 10 positions agree with TRBD1. Germline V CDR1 and CDR2: SGHAT, FQNNGV. The CDR3 runs to 17 residues. V shed 3 bases, J shed 4 bases, and the junction held 11 bases outside the gene matches. The CDR3 reads CASSFGAGQGFGETQYF. CDR3 DNA sequence: TGTGCCAGCAGCTTTGGGGCGGGACAGGGGTTTGGAGAGACCCAGTACTTC.

CDR3 nucleotides: TGTGCCAGCAGTGGAAGGGGGAATTCACCCCTCCACTTT. Its protein product is CASSGRGNSPLHF. The chain carries TRBV6-2 or TRBV6-3 and TRBJ1-6; tentatively, D is TRBD1 (6 bases). The germline gives CDR1 MNHEY, CDR2 SVGEGT. The CDR3 spans 13 residues. The V end lost 5 bases, the J end lost 7 bases, and 9 bases lay between the germline ends.

This clonotype has only a few counts. The V gene is TRBV20-1, the J gene TRBJ2-1; 11 positions match TRBD1. The ends lost 6 bases at V and 8 bases at J; junction bases unmatched: 6. This CDR3 spans 13 amino acids. Germline CDR1 and CDR2: DFQATT and SNEGSKA (reference sequence). CDR3 in DNA: TGCAGTGCCGGACAGGGGGCTAGGTATGAGCAGTTCTTC. As protein: CSAGQGARYEQFF.

V gene TRBV5-8 combines with J gene TRBJ1-2; 7 positions match TRBD1. Germline lookup yields CDR1 SGHTS and CDR2 YDEGEE. The ends lost 8 bases at V and 4 bases at J; junction bases unmatched: 11. The CDR3 has 14 residues. Written as DNA, the CDR3 is TGTGCCAGTACGGACAGGAGGCGCGGCTATGGCTACACCTTC. It codes for CASTDRRRGYGYTF.

This clonotype occurred once. The chain combines TRBV4-1 with TRBJ1-1; D uncertain. V shed 0 bases and J shed 5 bases, with 19 bases lying between them. Per germline, CDR1 MGHRA and CDR2 YSYEKL. The CDR3 loop spans 17 amino acids. CDR3 sequence reads: CASSQEVLWTFGTEAFF. The CDR3 bases are TGCGCCAGCAGCCAAGAAGTCTTATGGACCTTCGGGACTGAAGCTTTCTTT.

This clonotype was detected many times. The chain carries TRBV15 and TRBJ2-5; 7 nucleotides match TRBD1. The CDR3 sequence is 14 residues long. Looked up from germline, CDR1 is LNHNV and CDR2 is YYDKDF (reference sequence). V lost 8 bases, J lost 5 bases, and 11 bases stayed unmatched. CDR3 in amino acids: CATGPDRQGETQYF. CDR3 in DNA: TGTGCCACCGGCCCGGACAGGCAAGGGGAGACCCAGTACTTC.

This clonotype came up many times. This chain links TRBV6-5 with TRBJ1-2; D remains unclear. Between the trimmed V and J ends, which lost 2 bases and 0 bases, there was a span of 13 bases. The CDR3 loop spans 16 amino acids. The germline V gene encodes CDR1 MNHEY and CDR2 SVGAGI. In DNA, the CDR3 is TGTGCCAGCAGTTACGGGTCCTCGTTAGCTAACTATGGCTACACCTTC. This gives the protein CASSYGSSLANYGYTF.

This clonotype was recorded at least ten times. The rearrangement joins TRBV20-1 to TRBJ2-7, with 8 bases lining up with TRBD2. The V gene end was trimmed by 7 bases and the J gene end by 6 bases; junction bases not matched to a gene: 5. The CDR3 is 11 amino acids. The V gene's germline CDR1 is DFQATT and CDR2 SNEGSKA (reference sequence). The CDR3 DNA is TGCAGTGGAATTAGCGGGGCCGAGCAGTACTTC. Its protein product is CSGISGAEQYF.

A remark on this clonotype: Just one base apart from a much larger clone, this may be a read error. V gene TRBV30 combines with J gene TRBJ2-7, with a possible D match to TRBD1 (6 bases). V lost 0 bases, J lost 9 bases, and 9 bases lay in between. The CDR3 is made up of 11 amino acids. Germline V gives CDR1 GTSNPN, CDR2 SVGIG (reference sequence). The CDR3 here is CAWSVIGGQYF. CDR3 bases: TGTGCCTGGAGTGTAATAGGGGGGCAGTACTTC.

This clonotype was counted ten times or more. The V and J genes are TRBV4-1 and TRBJ2-2; no reliable D call. The CDR3 runs 14 residues. The V gene's germline CDR1 is MGHRA and CDR2 YSYEKL. With 0 bases removed from V and 6 bases from J, the gap between germline ends came to 8 bases. CDR3: CASSQDYLAGELFF. In DNA form, the CDR3 reads TGCGCCAGCAGCCAAGATTATCTAGCCGGGGAGCTGTTTTTT.

This clonotype was counted many times. The rearrangement links TRBV10-3 to TRBJ1-1, with 9 bases fitting TRBD1. CDR1 ENHRY and CDR2 SYGVKD come from the germline V gene. CDR3 length: 14 residues. The ends lost 7 bases at V and 4 bases at J; junction bases unmatched: 7. The CDR3, as DNA: TGTGCCATCACTGGGACAGGGCAGGCCACTGAAGCTTTCTTT. This translates into CAITGTGQATEAFF.

V is TRBV10-3 and J is TRBJ1-5; no reliable D call. The germline V gene has CDR1 ENHRY and CDR2 SYGVKD. This CDR3 region has 15 residues. Trimming removed 0 bases from V and 3 bases from J, with 9 bases in between. The DNA of the CDR3 is TGTGCCATCAGTGAGTCTACAGATGCCAATCAGCCCCAGCATTTT. Amino acid sequence: CAISESTDANQPQHF.

In this sample, this clonotype turned up many times. The chain links TRBV29-1 to TRBJ2-3; the match to TRBD2 covers 8 bases. Germline lookup yields CDR1 SQVTM and CDR2 ANQGSEA. Germline trimming cut 3 bases from V and 4 bases from J; bases unmatched to any gene: 6. The CDR3 is 14 residues long. The CDR3 DNA is TGCAGCGTTGACACGGGAGGGCCAGCAGATACGCAGTATTTT. This codes for CSVDTGGPADTQYF.

This chain links TRBV29-1 with TRBJ2-5; TRBD2 might be the D (6 bases). The CDR3 extends over 14 amino acids. V lost 3 bases, J lost 5 bases, and 16 bases lay in between. Germline V gene lookup returns CDR1 SQVTM and CDR2 ANQGSEA. The chain's CDR3 is CSVEGQGGLETQYF. CDR3 sequence (DNA): TGCAGCGTTGAGGGCCAGGGAGGTCTGGAGACCCAGTACTTC.

This clonotype was counted many times. This rearrangement joins TRBV11-2 to TRBJ2-6; D remains ambiguous. Germline-derived CDR1 and CDR2 are SGHAT and FQNNGV. The germline V and J ends were trimmed by 4 bases and 0 bases, with 4 bases remaining between them. This CDR3 is 14 amino acids long. CDR3 nucleotides: TGTGCCAGCAGCTACTTCTCTGGGGCCAACGTCCTGACTTTC. Amino acid sequence: CASSYFSGANVLTF.

This clonotype was recorded many times. The chain recombines TRBV20-1 with TRBJ2-7; D perhaps matches TRBD1 (6 bases). The CDR3 runs to 12 residues. Germline CDR1 reads DFQATT; CDR2 reads SNEGSKA (reference sequence). The ends were cut back, 6 bases at V and 3 bases at J, with 12 bases in the middle. The CDR3 bases are TGCAGTGCGACAGGACTGAACTACGAGCAGTACTTC. Protein product: CSATGLNYEQYF.

This clonotype occurred many times. The chain couples TRBV20-1 to TRBJ1-1; maybe TRBD1 (5 bases). CDR1 DFQATT and CDR2 SNEGSKA come from the germline V gene (reference sequence). The V end lost 4 bases, the J end lost 0 bases, and 12 bases lay between the germline ends. This CDR3 comprises 14 residues. The CDR3 protein is CSATLRGLNTEAFF. The CDR3 nucleotides are TGCAGTGCTACGCTTCGGGGGTTGAACACTGAAGCTTTCTTT.

This clonotype was observed many times. The gene calls are TRBV28 and TRBJ2-7, with D maybe TRBD2 (6 bases). Trimming removed 4 bases at V and 5 bases at J, with 21 bases between. The CDR3 consists of 16 residues. From germline, CDR1 is MDHEN and CDR2 SYDVKM. The CDR3 spells CASSSTGTGVLHEQYF. CDR3 nucleotides: TGTGCCAGCAGTTCCACCGGGACTGGGGTTTTACACGAGCAGTACTTC.